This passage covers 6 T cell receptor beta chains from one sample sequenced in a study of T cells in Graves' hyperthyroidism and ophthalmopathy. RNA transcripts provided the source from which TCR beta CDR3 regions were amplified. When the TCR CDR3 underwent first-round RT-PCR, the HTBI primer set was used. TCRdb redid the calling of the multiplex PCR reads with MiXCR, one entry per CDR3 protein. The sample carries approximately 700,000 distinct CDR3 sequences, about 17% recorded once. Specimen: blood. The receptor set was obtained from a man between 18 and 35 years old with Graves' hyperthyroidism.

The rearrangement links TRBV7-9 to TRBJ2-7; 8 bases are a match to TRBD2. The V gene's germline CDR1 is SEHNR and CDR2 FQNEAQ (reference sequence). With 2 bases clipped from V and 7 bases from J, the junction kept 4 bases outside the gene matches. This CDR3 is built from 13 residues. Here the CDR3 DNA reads TGTGCCAGCAGCTTATACGGGGGGGTGGAGCAGTACTTC. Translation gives CASSLYGGVEQYF.

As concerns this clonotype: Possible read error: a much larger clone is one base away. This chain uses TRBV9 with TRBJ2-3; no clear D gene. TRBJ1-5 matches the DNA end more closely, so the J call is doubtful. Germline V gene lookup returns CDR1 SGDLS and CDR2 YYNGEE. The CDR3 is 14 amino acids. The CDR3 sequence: CASSVRAFPDTQHF. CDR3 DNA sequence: TGTGCCAGCAGCGTTAGAGCCTTCCCAGATACGCAGCATTTT.

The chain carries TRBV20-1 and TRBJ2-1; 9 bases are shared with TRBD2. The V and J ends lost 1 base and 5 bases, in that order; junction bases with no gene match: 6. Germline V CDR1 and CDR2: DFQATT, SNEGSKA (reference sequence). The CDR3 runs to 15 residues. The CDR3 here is CSARGGSSGNNEQFF. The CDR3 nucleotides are TGCAGTGCTAGAGGTGGCTCTAGCGGGAACAATGAGCAGTTCTTC.

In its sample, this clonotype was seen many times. CDR3 in amino acids: CASSSMAPGLGAEQFF. The CDR3, as DNA: TGTGCCAGCAGCTCCATGGCGCCAGGACTAGGCGCCGAGCAGTTCTTC. The J gene is TRBJ2-1, the V gene TRBV11-3; 7 bases map to TRBD2. V gave up 4 bases and J gave up 10 bases; unmatched junction bases: 16. CDR1 SGHNT and CDR2 YENEEA come from the germline V gene. This CDR3 has 16 residues.

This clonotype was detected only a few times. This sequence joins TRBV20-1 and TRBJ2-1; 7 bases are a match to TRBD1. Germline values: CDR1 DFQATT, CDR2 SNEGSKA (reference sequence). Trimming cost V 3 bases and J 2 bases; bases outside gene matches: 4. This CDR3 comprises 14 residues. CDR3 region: CSASRDSTYNEQFF. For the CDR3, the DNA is TGCAGTGCTAGCCGGGACAGCACCTACAATGAGCAGTTCTTC.

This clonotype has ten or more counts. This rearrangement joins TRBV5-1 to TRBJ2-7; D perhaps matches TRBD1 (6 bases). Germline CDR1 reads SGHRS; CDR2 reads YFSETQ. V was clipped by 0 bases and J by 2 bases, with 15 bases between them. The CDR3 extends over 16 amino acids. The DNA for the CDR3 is TGCGCCAGCAGCTTGGCCAAGAGACAGGCGACCTACGAGCAGTACTTC. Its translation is CASSLAKRQATYEQYF.